This T cell receptor (beta chain) was identified during a study of lymphopenia after photon versus proton radiotherapy. Repertoires were generated with immunoSEQ multiplex PCR, while TCRdb's copy carries only in-frame clones and drops some. This sample has around 50,000 clones, with around 84% found just once. Germline-derived CDR1 and CDR2 are KGHSH and LQKENI. The CDR3 covers 15 residues. Trimming removed 4 bases at V and 2 bases at J, with 14 bases between. This clone occurred once. The V and J genes are TRBV18 and TRBJ2-5, with D perhaps given as TRBD1 or TRBD2 (7 bases each). The source was peripheral blood, collected from a patient treated with proton-based radiotherapy. The receptor comes from a man in his sixties with pancreatic cancer. CDR3 region: CASSQGAGVQETQYF. In nucleotides, the CDR3 is TGTGCCAGCTCACAGGGGGCGGGAGTTCAAGAGACCCAGTACTTC. The full variable domain, its missing parts supplied by reference TRBV18 and TRBJ2-5, is NAGVMQNPRHLVRRRGQEARLRCSPMKGHSHVYWYRQLPEEGLKFMVYLQKENIIDESGMPKERFSAEFPKEGPSILRIQQVVRGDSAAYFCASSQGAGVQETQYFGPGTRLLVL.